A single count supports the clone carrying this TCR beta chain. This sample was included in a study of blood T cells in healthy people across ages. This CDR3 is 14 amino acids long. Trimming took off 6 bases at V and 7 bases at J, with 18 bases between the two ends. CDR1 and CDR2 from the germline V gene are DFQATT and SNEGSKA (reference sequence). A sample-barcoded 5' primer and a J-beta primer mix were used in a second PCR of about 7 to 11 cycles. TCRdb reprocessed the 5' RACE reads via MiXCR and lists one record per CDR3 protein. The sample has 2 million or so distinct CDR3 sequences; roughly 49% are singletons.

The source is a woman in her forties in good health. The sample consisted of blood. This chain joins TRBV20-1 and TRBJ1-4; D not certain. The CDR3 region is CSAQTASVAEKLFF. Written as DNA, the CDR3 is TGCAGTGCGCAGACGGCGTCGGTGGCTGAAAAACTGTTTTTT.